This TCR beta chain was captured by sequencing in a study of shared clonotypes between healthy human individuals. Germline CDR1 is SGHRS and CDR2 is YFSETQ. The V and J ends lost 0 bases and 0 bases respectively, with 8 bases between them. The CDR3 is made up of 15 amino acids. Sorted-subset replicate PCRs used 150 to 200 ng DNA, 25,000 to 30,000 T cell genomes. Data came from immunoSEQ multiplex PCR; TCRdb stores just in-frame clones and leaves some out. The sample has approximately 1.5 million clones, 95% to 99% seen once. Sequencing was done on a sample of naive CD4+ T cells sorted from blood. Subset denoted: CD45RA+ positively selected. The chain links TRBV5-1 to TRBJ2-3; tentative D call: TRBD1 (5 bases). The sequence was obtained from a man aged 30 to 39 in good health. DNA for the CDR3: TGCGCCAGCAGCTTGGGACAGTCTAGCACAGATACGCAGTATTTT. Translating gives CASSLGQSSTDTQYF.